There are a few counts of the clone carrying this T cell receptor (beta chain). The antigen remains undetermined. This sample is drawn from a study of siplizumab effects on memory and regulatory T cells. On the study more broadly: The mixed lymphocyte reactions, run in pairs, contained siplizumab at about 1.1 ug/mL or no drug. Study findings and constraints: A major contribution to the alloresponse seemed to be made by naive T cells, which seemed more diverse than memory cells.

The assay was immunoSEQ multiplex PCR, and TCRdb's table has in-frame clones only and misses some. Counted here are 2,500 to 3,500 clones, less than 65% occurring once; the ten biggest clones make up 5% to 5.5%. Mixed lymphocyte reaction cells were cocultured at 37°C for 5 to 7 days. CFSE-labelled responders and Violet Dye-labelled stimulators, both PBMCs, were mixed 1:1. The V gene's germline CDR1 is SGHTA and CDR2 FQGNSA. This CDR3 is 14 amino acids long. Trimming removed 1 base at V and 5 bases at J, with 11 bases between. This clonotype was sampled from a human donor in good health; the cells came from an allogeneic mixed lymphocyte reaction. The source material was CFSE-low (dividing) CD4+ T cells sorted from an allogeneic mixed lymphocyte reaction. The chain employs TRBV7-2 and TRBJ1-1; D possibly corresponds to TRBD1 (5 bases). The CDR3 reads CASSLVWGGTEAFF. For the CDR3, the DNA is TGTGCCAGCAGCTTAGTTTGGGGGGGGACTGAAGCTTTCTTT.